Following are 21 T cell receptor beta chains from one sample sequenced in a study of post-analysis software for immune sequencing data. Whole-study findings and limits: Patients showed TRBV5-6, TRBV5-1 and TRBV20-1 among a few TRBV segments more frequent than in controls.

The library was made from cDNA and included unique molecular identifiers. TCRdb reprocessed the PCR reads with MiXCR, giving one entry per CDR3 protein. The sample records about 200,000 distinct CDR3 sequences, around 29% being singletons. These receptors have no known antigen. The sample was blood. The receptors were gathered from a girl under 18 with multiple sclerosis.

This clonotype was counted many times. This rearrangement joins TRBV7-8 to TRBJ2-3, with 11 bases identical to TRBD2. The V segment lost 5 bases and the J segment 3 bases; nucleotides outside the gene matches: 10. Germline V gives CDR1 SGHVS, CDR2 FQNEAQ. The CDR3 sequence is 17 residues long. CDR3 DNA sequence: TGTGCCAGCAGCAAAAGGGGCCCTAGCGGGGGGACAGATACGCAGTATTTT. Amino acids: CASSKRGPSGGTDTQYF.

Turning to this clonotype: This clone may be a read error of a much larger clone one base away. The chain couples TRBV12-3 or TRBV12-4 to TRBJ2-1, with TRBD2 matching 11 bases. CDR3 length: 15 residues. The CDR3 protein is CASRFGVAGGYEQFF. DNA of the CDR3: TGTGCCAGCCGTTTTGGAGTAGCGGGAGGGTATGAGCAGTTCTTC.

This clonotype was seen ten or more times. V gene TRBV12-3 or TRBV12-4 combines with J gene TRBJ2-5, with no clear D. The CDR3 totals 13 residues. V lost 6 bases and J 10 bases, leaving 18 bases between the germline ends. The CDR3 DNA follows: TGTGCCAGCAGCCCCCGTGAAAGGGCGGACCAGTACTTC. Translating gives CASSPRERADQYF.

The CDR3 protein is CASSRGTSGGEETQYF. In DNA, the CDR3 is TGTGCCAGCAGTCGGGGGACTAGCGGGGGGGAAGAGACCCAGTACTTC. V gene TRBV28 combines with J gene TRBJ2-5, with 16 nucleotides matching TRBD2. J was trimmed by 3 bases and V by 5 bases; bases with no gene match: 3. The CDR3 runs 16 residues. CDR1 is MDHEN and CDR2 is SYDVKM in the germline V gene.

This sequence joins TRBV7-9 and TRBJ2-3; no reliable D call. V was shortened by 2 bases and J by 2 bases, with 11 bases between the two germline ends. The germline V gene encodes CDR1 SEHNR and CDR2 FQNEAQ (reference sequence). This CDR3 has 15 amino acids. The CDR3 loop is CASSLLADPTDTQYF. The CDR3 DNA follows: TGTGCCAGCAGCTTACTTGCTGACCCCACAGATACGCAGTATTTT.

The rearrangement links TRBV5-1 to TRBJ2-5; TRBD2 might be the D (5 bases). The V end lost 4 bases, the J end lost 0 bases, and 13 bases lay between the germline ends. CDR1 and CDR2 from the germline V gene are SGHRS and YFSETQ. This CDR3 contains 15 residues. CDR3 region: CASSLMPGNQETQYF. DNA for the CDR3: TGCGCCAGCAGCCTCATGCCGGGAAACCAAGAGACCCAGTACTTC.

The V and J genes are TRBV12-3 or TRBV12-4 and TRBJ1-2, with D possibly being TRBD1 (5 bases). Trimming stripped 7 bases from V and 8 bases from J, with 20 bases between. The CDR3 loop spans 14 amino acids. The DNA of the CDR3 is TGTGCCAGCACCCTACAGGTTGAACTGGGAGGCTACACCTTC. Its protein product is CASTLQVELGGYTF.

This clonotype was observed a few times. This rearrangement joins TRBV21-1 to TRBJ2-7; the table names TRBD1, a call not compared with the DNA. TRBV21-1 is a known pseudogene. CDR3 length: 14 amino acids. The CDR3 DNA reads TGTGCCAGCAGCAAAGGAGGGGGAATCTACGAGCAGTACTTC. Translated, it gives CASSKGGGIYEQYF.

The CDR3 bases are TGTGCCAGCAGCTTAGTACCGTCGGTCGTTGAGCAGTACTTC. Protein sequence: CASSLVPSVVEQYF. The rearrangement uses TRBV7-8 and TRBJ2-7; D gene ambiguous. Germline V gene data show CDR1 as SGHVS and CDR2 as FQNEAQ. The CDR3 contains 14 residues. Trimming pared 1 base from V and 7 bases from J, leaving 14 bases between. Full variable domain (remainder filled in from reference TRBV7-8 and TRBJ2-7): GAGVSQSPRYKVAKRGQDVALRCDPISGHVSLFWYQQALGQGPEFLTYFQNEAQLDKSGLPSDRFFAERPEGSVSTLKIQRTQQEDSAVYLCASSLVPSVVEQYFGPGTRLTVT.

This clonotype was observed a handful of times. The CDR3 loop is CSAVGSGYGYTF. Here the CDR3 DNA reads TGCAGTGCGGTCGGCAGCGGCTATGGCTACACCTTC. The gene calls are TRBV20-1 and TRBJ1-2, with D unresolved. Trimming left V 6 bases short and J 4 bases short, with 12 bases between. The length of the CDR3 is 12 residues. Germline V CDR1 and CDR2: DFQATT, SNEGSKA (reference sequence).

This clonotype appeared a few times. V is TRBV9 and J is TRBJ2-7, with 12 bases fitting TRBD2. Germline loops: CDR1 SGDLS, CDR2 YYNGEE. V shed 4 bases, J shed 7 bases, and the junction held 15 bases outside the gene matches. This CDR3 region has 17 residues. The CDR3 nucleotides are TGTGCCAGCAGCCCTTGGACTAGCGGGGCCCTGCTCGGAGAGCAGTACTTC. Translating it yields CASSPWTSGALLGEQYF. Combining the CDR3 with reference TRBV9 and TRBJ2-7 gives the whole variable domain DSGVTQTPKHLITATGQRVTLRCSPRSGDLSVYWYQQSLDQGLQFLIQYYNGEERAKGNILERFSAQQFPDLHSELNLSSLELGDSALYFCASSPWTSGALLGEQYFGPGTRLTVT.

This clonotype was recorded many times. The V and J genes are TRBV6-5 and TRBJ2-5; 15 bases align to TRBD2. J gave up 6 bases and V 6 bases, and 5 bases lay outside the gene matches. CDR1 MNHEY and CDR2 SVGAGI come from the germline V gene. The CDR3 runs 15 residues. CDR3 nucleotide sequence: TGTGCCAGCAGACTCGGGACTAGCGGGGGGCAGACCCAGTACTTC. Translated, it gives CASRLGTSGGQTQYF.

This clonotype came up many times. The CDR3 reads CASTGTAVGYGYTF. The CDR3 DNA reads TGTGCCAGCACCGGGACAGCGGTCGGCTATGGCTACACCTTC. The V gene is TRBV12-3 or TRBV12-4, the J gene TRBJ1-2; the match to TRBD1 covers 7 bases. The V segment lost 7 bases and the J segment 4 bases; nucleotides outside the gene matches: 9. The CDR3 sequence is 14 residues long.

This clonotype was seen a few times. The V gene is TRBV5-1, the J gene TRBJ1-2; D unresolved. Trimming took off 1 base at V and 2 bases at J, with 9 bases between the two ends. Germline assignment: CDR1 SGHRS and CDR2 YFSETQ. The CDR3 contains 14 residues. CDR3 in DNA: TGCGCCAGCAGCTTGCGCTCCGGAAACTATGGCTACACCTTC. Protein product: CASSLRSGNYGYTF. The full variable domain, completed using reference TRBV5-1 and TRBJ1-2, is KAGVTQTPRYLIKTRGQQVTLSCSPISGHRSVSWYQQTPGQGLQFLFEYFSETQRNKGNFPGRFSGRQFSNSRSEMNVSTLELGDSALYLCASSLRSGNYGYTFGSGTRLTVV.

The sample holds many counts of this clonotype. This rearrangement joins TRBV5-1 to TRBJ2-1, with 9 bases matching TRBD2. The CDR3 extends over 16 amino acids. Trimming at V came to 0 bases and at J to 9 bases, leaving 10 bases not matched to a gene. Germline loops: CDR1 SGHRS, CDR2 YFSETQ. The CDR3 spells CASSLGGASGTSEQFF. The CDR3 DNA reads TGCGCCAGCAGCTTGGGAGGTGCTAGCGGGACCTCTGAGCAGTTCTTC.

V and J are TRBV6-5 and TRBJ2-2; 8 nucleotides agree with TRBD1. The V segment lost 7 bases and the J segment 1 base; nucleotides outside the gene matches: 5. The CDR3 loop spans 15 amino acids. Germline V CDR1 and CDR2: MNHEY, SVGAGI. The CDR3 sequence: CASNPDRGNTGELFF. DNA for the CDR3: TGTGCCAGCAACCCTGACAGGGGGAACACCGGGGAGCTGTTTTTT.

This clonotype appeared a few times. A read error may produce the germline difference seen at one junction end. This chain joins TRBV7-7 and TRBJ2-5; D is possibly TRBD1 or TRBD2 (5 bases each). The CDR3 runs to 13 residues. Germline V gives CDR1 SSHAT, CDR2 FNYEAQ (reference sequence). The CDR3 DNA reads TGTGCTAGCAGCCCGCGAGGGGCGGAGACCCAGTACTTC. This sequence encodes CASSPRGAETQYF.

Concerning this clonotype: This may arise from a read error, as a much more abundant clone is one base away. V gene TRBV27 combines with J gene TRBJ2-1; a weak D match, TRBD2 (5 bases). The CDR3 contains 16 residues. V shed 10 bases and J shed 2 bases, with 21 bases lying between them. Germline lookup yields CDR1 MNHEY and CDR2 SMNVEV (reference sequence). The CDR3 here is CATSRGYAATYNEQFF. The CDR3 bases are TGTGCCACCTCTCGAGGGTACGCCGCCACCTACAATGAGCAGTTCTTC.

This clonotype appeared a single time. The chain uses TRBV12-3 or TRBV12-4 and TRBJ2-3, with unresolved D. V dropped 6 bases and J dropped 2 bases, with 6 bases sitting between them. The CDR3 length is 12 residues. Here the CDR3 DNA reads TGTGCCAGCAGGTTCCTCACAGATACGCAGTATTTT. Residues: CASRFLTDTQYF.

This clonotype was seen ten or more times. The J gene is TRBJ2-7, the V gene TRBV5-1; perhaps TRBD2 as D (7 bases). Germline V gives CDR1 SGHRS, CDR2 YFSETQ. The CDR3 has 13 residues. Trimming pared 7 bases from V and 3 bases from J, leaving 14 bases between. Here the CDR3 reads CASRAGALYEQYF. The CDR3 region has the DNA TGCGCCAGCCGCGCGGGGGCCCTCTACGAGCAGTACTTC.

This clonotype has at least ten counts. As DNA, the CDR3 is TGTGCCAGCAGTAACCGGCGGGAGCAGTTCTTC. This codes for CASSNRREQFF. The rearrangement links TRBV28 to TRBJ2-1; D not resolved. The germline V gene encodes CDR1 MDHEN and CDR2 SYDVKM. This CDR3 is 11 amino acids long. Trimming took 5 bases from V and 10 from J, leaving 9 bases between them.